This T cell receptor beta chain originates from a study of blood T cells in healthy people across ages. The use of a sample-barcoded 5' primer and a J-beta primer mix characterized a second PCR of about 7 to 12 cycles. Tagging of each cDNA molecule was performed by a template-switch adaptor with 12 random nucleotides. TCRdb redid the calling of the 5' RACE reads with MiXCR, one entry per CDR3 protein. This table holds some 730,000 distinct CDR3 sequences, 22% found once. Researchers report isolating at least 6.5 million PBMCs per sample. Germline CDR1 ENHRY, CDR2 SYGVKD. The V end was cut by 0 bases, the J end by 0 bases, with 21 bases between. There are 20 residues in the CDR3.

Sample: blood. This TCR was sampled from a man in his 70s in good health. V is TRBV10-3 and J is TRBJ2-1, with D unresolved. This CDR3 reads CAISESIDSSSPSSYNEQFF. The CDR3, as DNA: TGTGCCATCAGTGAGTCTATAGACTCTTCAAGTCCCAGCTCCTACAATGAGCAGTTCTTC.